The source of this T cell receptor (beta chain) is a study of cytomegalovirus exposure and HLA in healthy donors. General study results and limits: Follow-up analysis found HLA locus-dependent TCR association rates, highest for DRB1 and lowest for HLA-C.

Germline loops: CDR1 MNHEY, CDR2 SMNVEV (reference sequence). The germline V and J ends were trimmed by 3 bases and 4 bases, with 9 bases remaining between them. The CDR3 consists of 13 residues. The PCR was carried out with 60 Vbeta primers and 13 Jbeta primers. Clones were sequenced by immunoSEQ multiplex PCR, and TCRdb holds only the in-frame ones, with some missing. The profile shows about 110,000 clones, 55% to 75% of them singletons. Only a few counts were recorded for this clone. Its target is unknown. The material sequenced was PBMCs. The chain employs TRBV27 and TRBJ1-1, with unresolved D. This TCR derives from a man under 40 in good health and CMV-seropositive. The CDR3 sequence: CASSFGRTTEAFF. The CDR3 DNA reads TGTGCCAGCAGTTTTGGGAGGACCACTGAAGCTTTCTTT.